These T cell receptor beta chains were read from a single sample in a study of cytomegalovirus exposure and HLA in healthy donors. Only in-frame clones appear in the TCRdb table, and some are missing; sequencing was by immunoSEQ multiplex PCR. The data show 150,000 to 200,000 clones, about 80% seen once. Sample: PBMCs. These receptor sequences come from a woman between 18 and 30 years old in good health and CMV-seropositive. Each CDR3 is given with its conserved first and last residue. Fields, in order: J gene, V gene, CDR3 protein.

j_gene: TRBJ2-1
v_gene: TRBV27
CDR3aa: CASSPSSSGGGPNEQFF

j_gene: TRBJ2-3
v_gene: TRBV7-9
CDR3aa: CASSLDGRTDTQYF

j_gene: TRBJ2-7
v_gene: TRBV9
CDR3aa: CASSPKGNEQYF

j_gene: TRBJ1-6
v_gene: TRBV13
CDR3aa: CASSFLAGNSPLHF

j_gene: TRBJ2-7
v_gene: TRBV5-4
CDR3aa: CASSLDAGGREQYF

j_gene: TRBJ2-7
v_gene: TRBV7-9
CDR3aa: CASSPGSLYEQYF

j_gene: TRBJ1-1
v_gene: TRBV5-1
CDR3aa: CASSLEAGAAFF

j_gene: TRBJ2-1
v_gene: TRBV7-2
CDR3aa: CASSRDRGPYNEQFF

j_gene: TRBJ1-4
v_gene: TRBV6-6
CDR3aa: CASSSPGGQYEKLFF

j_gene: TRBJ1-6
v_gene: TRBV2
CDR3aa: CASSRGGLYNSPLHF

j_gene: TRBJ1-2
v_gene: TRBV11-2
CDR3aa: CASSRVNYGYTF

j_gene: TRBJ2-5
v_gene: TRBV15
CDR3aa: CATKGNQETQYF

j_gene: TRBJ1-2
v_gene: TRBV7-2
CDR3aa: CASSLDGQAVTYGYTF

j_gene: TRBJ2-2
v_gene: TRBV6-1
CDR3aa: CASSGHSPGELFF

j_gene: TRBJ2-3
v_gene: TRBV6-5
CDR3aa: CASSYWVSAATDTQYF

j_gene: TRBJ2-3
v_gene: TRBV5-5
CDR3aa: CASSPTTGQGRTDTQYF

j_gene: TRBJ2-3
v_gene: TRBV5-1
CDR3aa: CASHLGPTDTQYF

j_gene: TRBJ2-2
v_gene: TRBV5-5
CDR3aa: CASSLSGTNTGELFF

j_gene: TRBJ1-2
v_gene: TRBV7-9
CDR3aa: CASSPDRAVGGYTF

j_gene: TRBJ2-7
v_gene: TRBV5-5
CDR3aa: CASSFLNQGEQYF

j_gene: TRBJ2-2
v_gene: TRBV10-2
CDR3aa: CASGVRGGYTGELFF

j_gene: TRBJ1-2
v_gene: TRBV4-1
CDR3aa: CASSNRPQGNYGYTF

j_gene: TRBJ2-1
v_gene: TRBV10-2
CDR3aa: CASIRGGAGMFSYNEQFF

j_gene: TRBJ2-3
v_gene: TRBV18
CDR3aa: CASSPSAGGTDTQYF

j_gene: TRBJ2-1
v_gene: TRBV2
CDR3aa: CASSLRGGLRNEQFF

j_gene: TRBJ2-1
v_gene: TRBV6-1
CDR3aa: CASTDTGEQFF

j_gene: TRBJ2-1
v_gene: TRBV6-4
CDR3aa: CASSDSGSGGHNEQFF